Following are 17 T cell receptor beta chains from one sample sequenced in a study of T cell repertoires in cytomegalovirus infection. No cognate antigen is known for these TCRs. One entry per CDR3 protein, called by TCRdb with MiXCR from the reads. The sample includes 550,000 to 850,000 distinct CDR3 sequences, roughly 30% of them seen just once. The sample was cultured PBMCs, taken from culture after CMV antigen stimulation. The receptors were sampled from a human donor in good health (CMV status not recorded). Some clones in this sample may be carry-over from other donors' samples.

This clonotype was observed a handful of times. The genes are TRBV6-5 and TRBJ2-7; 7 bases are shared with TRBD2. The J segment lost 2 bases and the V segment lost 5 bases, leaving 9 bases of the junction unmatched. Germline values: CDR1 MNHEY, CDR2 SVGAGI. The CDR3 consists of 15 residues. The CDR3 nucleotides are TGTGCCAGCAGTACGCCCGGCGGGGGAACCTACGAGCAGTACTTC. The encoded protein is CASSTPGGGTYEQYF.

This clonotype showed up just a few times. The rearrangement joins TRBV7-7 to TRBJ2-3, with D perhaps matching TRBD1 or TRBD2 (5 bases each). V lost 5 bases, J lost 3 bases, and 12 bases lay in between. Germline CDR1 and CDR2: SSHAT and FNYEAQ (reference sequence). The CDR3 length is 14 residues. CDR3 nucleotides: TGTGCCAGCAGCAAGGGACCCCTGACAGATACGCAGTATTTT. This codes for CASSKGPLTDTQYF.

V is TRBV11-2 and J is TRBJ1-6; weak D call: TRBD1 (5 bases). Germline lookup yields CDR1 SGHAT and CDR2 FQNNGV. Between the trimmed V and J ends, which lost 4 bases and 7 bases, there was a span of 17 bases. The CDR3 totals 16 residues. The CDR3 reads CASSSAPRGGNSPLHF. The CDR3 DNA is TGTGCCAGCAGCTCGGCCCCAAGGGGTGGAAATTCACCCCTCCACTTT.

The rearrangement uses TRBV3-1 and TRBJ2-5; D is tentatively TRBD1 or TRBD2 (6 bases each). CDR1 and CDR2 from the germline V gene are LGHDT and YNNKEL (reference sequence). This CDR3 is 12 amino acids long. V shed 5 bases and J shed 6 bases, with 10 bases lying between them. Here the CDR3 DNA reads TGTGCCAGCAGCGCCGGGGGCCAGACCCAGTACTTC. It translates to CASSAGGQTQYF.

This clonotype was detected ten times or more. Compared with germline, one end of the junction differs, possibly owing to a read error. V gene TRBV7-8 combines with J gene TRBJ2-1; 7 bases agree with TRBD2. The germline gives CDR1 SGHVS, CDR2 FQNEAQ. The CDR3 is 11 residues long. CDR3 amino acids: CASSKTSRAVF. As DNA, the CDR3 is TGTGCCAGCAGCAAGACTAGCCGAGCGGTCTTC.

This clonotype has more than one count but fewer than ten. The J gene is TRBJ1-4, the V gene TRBV11-2; 11 bases agree with TRBD1. CDR1 and CDR2 from the germline V gene are SGHAT and FQNNGV. Trimming took 4 bases from V and 9 from J; bases not matched to a gene: 4. The CDR3 spans 14 residues. CDR3 DNA sequence: TGTGCCAGCAGCTCCGGGACAGGGGGTAAAAAACTGTTTTTT. It translates to CASSSGTGGKKLFF.

The V call is TRBV20-1, the J call TRBJ1-3, with TRBD1 identical over 8 bases. This CDR3 is built from 16 residues. Germline V gene sequence: CDR1 DFQATT, CDR2 SNEGSKA (reference sequence). V shed 4 bases, J shed 0 bases, and the junction held 8 bases outside the gene matches. The CDR3 region has the DNA TGCAGTGCTAAACGGACAGGGCAATTCTCTGGAAACACCATATATTTT. Translation: CSAKRTGQFSGNTIYF.

The CDR3 loop is CSASPAGDRDSPLHF. In nucleotides, the CDR3 is TGCAGTGCTAGTCCCGCGGGGGACAGGGATTCACCCCTCCACTTT. V is TRBV20-1 and J is TRBJ1-6; 9 bases align to TRBD1. V dropped 3 bases and J dropped 8; count of bases not matched to a gene: 8. Germline CDR1 is DFQATT and CDR2 is SNEGSKA (reference sequence). CDR3 length: 15 amino acids.

This clonotype came up a few times. The rearrangement links TRBV7-2 to TRBJ2-1; 7 nucleotides line up with TRBD1. With V trimmed by 6 bases and J by 10 bases, 9 bases remained unmatched. Germline CDR1 and CDR2: SGHTA and FQGNSA. This CDR3 contains 13 residues. This CDR3 is CASSQGGVQEQFF. The CDR3 DNA reads TGTGCCAGCAGTCAAGGGGGCGTCCAAGAGCAGTTCTTC.

This clonotype was counted a few times. The rearrangement uses TRBV25-1 and TRBJ1-4; weak D call: TRBD1 (5 bases). V dropped 8 bases and J dropped 3 bases, with 10 bases sitting between them. Germline lookup yields CDR1 MGHDK and CDR2 SYGVNS. CDR3 length: 13 residues. The CDR3 nucleotides are TGTGCCAGCCGGGGGTTGGCTAATGAAAAACTGTTTTTT. Its protein product is CASRGLANEKLFF.

This clonotype was seen only a few times. This chain connects TRBV12-3 or TRBV12-4 to TRBJ1-1; no firm D call. Trimming shortened V by 6 bases and J by 4 bases, and 21 bases separated the two germline ends. This CDR3 is built from 16 residues. CDR3 sequence (DNA): TGTGCCAGCAGCCCAACCCATAAGGGTACCCGCACTGAAGCTTTCTTT. Encoded protein: CASSPTHKGTRTEAFF.

The chain employs TRBV7-8 and TRBJ2-7; D is perhaps TRBD2 (5 bases). Trimming took 5 bases from V and 1 from J, leaving 9 bases between them. This CDR3 region has 13 residues. Germline assignment: CDR1 SGHVS and CDR2 FQNEAQ. CDR3 bases: TGTGCCAGCAGCCGCGGGCTTTCCTACGAGCAGTACTTC. Translation gives CASSRGLSYEQYF.

This clonotype was detected many times. The chain carries TRBV7-8 and TRBJ2-1, with D unclear. V lost 5 bases and J 12 bases, leaving 14 bases between the germline ends. The germline CDR1 and CDR2 sequences are SGHVS and FQNEAQ. This CDR3 comprises 12 residues. Here the CDR3 reads CASSAQQSRQFF. Written as DNA, the CDR3 is TGTGCCAGCAGCGCACAGCAGTCAAGGCAGTTCTTC.

V usage is TRBV5-6 and J usage is TRBJ2-5; D may be TRBD1 (7 bases). Trimming stripped 4 bases from V and 2 bases from J, with 15 bases between. Germline loops: CDR1 SGHDT, CDR2 YYEEEE. CDR3 length equals 15 residues. The CDR3 bases are TGTGCCAGCAGCGGGTGGAGGGACAGACAAGAGACCCAGTACTTC. It codes for CASSGWRDRQETQYF.

This sequence joins TRBV20-1 and TRBJ2-3, with 8 nucleotides matching TRBD2. The CDR3 runs to 15 residues. Trimming at V came to 2 bases and at J to 5 bases, leaving 9 bases not matched to a gene. The germline CDR1 and CDR2 sequences are DFQATT and SNEGSKA (reference sequence). This CDR3 reads CSARRGGGSGDTQYF. CDR3 DNA: TGCAGTGCTAGACGGGGGGGCGGGAGTGGAGATACGCAGTATTTT.

This clonotype was observed once. The J gene is TRBJ1-2, the V gene TRBV20-1; no definite D call. This CDR3 is 15 amino acids long. Germline V CDR1 and CDR2: DFQATT, SNEGSKA (reference sequence). Trimming pared 6 bases from V and 7 bases from J, leaving 24 bases between. In nucleotides, the CDR3 is TGCAGTGCGAGCCCAACCGCGGGTCAAAAATTTGGCTACACCTTC. Translated: CSASPTAGQKFGYTF.

The rearrangement links TRBV7-9 to TRBJ1-2; 7 bases map to TRBD1. Germline V CDR1 and CDR2: SEHNR, FQNEAQ (reference sequence). V trimming: 5 bases; J trimming: 5 bases; junction bases outside the gene matches: 11. The CDR3 runs to 15 residues. DNA of the CDR3: TGTGCCAGCAGCCCCTACGACGGGACAGCTTATGGCTACACCTTC. Its protein product is CASSPYDGTAYGYTF.